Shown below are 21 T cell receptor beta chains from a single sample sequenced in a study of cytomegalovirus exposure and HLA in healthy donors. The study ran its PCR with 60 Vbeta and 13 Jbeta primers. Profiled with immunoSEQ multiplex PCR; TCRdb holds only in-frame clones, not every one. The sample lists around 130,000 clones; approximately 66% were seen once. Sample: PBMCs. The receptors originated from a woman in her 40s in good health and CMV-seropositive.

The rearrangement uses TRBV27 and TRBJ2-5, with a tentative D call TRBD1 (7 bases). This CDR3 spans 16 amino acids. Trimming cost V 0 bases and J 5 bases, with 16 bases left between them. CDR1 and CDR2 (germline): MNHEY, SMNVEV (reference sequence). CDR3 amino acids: CASSLSSGGGWETQYF. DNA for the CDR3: TGTGCCAGCAGTTTATCCTCAGGAGGGGGCTGGGAGACCCAGTACTTC.

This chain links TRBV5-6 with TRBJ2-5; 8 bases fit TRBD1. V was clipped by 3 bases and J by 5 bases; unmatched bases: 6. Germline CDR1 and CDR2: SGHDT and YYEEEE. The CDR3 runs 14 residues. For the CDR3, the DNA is TGTGCCAGCAGCTCGCCGACAGGGGCGGAGACCCAGTACTTC. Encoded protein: CASSSPTGAETQYF.

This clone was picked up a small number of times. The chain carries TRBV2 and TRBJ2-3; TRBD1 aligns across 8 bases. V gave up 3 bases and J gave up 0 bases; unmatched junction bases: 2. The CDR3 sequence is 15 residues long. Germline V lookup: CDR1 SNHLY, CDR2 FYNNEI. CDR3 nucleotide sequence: TGTGCCAGCAGTGATAGGACAGGGAGCACAGATACGCAGTATTTT. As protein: CASSDRTGSTDTQYF. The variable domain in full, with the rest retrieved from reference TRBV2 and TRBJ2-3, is EPEVTQTPSHQVTQMGQEVILRCVPISNHLYFYWYRQILGQKVEFLVSFYNNEISEKSEIFDDQFSVERPDGSNFTLKIRSTKLEDSAMYFCASSDRTGSTDTQYFGPGTRLTVL.

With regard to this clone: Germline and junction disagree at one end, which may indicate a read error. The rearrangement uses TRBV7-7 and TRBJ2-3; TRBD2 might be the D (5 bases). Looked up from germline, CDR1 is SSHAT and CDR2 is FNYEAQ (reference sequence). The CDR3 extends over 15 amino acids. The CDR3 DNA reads TGTGCTAGCAGCTCCGGACTTGTTAGCACAGATACGCAGTATTTT. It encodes CASSSGLVSTDTQYF. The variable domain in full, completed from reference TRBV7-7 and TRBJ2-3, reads GAGVSQSPRYKVTKRGQDVTLRCDPISSHATLYWYQQALGQGPEFLTYFNYEAQPDKSGLPSDRFSAERPEGSISTLTIQRTEQRDSAMYRCASSSGLVSTDTQYFGPGTRLTVL.

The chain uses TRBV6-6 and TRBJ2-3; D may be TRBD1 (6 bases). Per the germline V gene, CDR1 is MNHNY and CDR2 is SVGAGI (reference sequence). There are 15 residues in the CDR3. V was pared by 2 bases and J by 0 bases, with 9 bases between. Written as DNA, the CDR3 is TGTGCCAGCAGTTACGGACAGCGAAGCACAGATACGCAGTATTTT. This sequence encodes CASSYGQRSTDTQYF.

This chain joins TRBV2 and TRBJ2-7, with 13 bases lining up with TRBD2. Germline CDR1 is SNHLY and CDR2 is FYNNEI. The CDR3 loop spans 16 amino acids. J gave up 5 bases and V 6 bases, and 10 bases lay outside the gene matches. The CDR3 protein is CASRSWGLAGKDEQYF. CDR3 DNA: TGTGCCAGCAGGTCCTGGGGACTAGCGGGAAAGGACGAGCAGTACTTC.

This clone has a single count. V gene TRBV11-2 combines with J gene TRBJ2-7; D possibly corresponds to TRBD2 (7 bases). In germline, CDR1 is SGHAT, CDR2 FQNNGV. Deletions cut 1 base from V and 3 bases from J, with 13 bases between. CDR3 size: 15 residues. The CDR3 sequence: CASSLVRGGIYEQYF. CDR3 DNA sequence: TGTGCCAGCAGCTTAGTAAGGGGGGGCATCTACGAGCAGTACTTC.

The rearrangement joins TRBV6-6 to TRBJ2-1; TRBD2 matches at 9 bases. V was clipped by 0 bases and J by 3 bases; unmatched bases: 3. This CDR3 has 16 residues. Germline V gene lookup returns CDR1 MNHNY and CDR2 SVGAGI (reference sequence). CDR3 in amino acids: CASSYSSGSHYNEQFF. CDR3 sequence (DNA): TGTGCCAGCAGTTACTCTAGCGGGAGTCACTACAATGAGCAGTTCTTC.

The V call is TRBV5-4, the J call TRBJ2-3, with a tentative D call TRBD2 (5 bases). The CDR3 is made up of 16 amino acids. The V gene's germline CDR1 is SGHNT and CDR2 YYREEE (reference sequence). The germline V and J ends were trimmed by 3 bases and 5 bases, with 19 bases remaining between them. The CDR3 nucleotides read TGTGCCAGCAGCTCCTCCGGGTCCCCGGCGGGAGATACGCAGTATTTT. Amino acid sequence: CASSSSGSPAGDTQYF.

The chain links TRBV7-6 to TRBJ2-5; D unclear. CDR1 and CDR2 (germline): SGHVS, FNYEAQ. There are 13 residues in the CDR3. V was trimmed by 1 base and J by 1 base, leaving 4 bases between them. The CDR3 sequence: CASSLGAQETQYF. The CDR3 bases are TGTGCCAGCAGCTTAGGGGCCCAAGAGACCCAGTACTTC.

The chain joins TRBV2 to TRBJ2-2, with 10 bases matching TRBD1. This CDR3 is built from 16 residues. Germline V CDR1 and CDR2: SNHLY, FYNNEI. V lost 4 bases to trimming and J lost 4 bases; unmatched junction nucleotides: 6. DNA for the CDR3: TGTGCCAGCAGTGCCCTTGGGACAGGGGTCACCGGGGAGCTGTTTTTT. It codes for CASSALGTGVTGELFF. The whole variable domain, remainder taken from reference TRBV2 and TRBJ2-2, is EPEVTQTPSHQVTQMGQEVILRCVPISNHLYFYWYRQILGQKVEFLVSFYNNEISEKSEIFDDQFSVERPDGSNFTLKIRSTKLEDSAMYFCASSALGTGVTGELFFGEGSRLTVL.

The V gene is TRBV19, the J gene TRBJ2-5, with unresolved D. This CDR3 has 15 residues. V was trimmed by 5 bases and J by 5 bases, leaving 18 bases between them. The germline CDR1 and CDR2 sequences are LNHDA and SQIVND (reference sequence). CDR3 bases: TGTGCCAGTAGTCATCCCATCGGAGTGTGGGAGACCCAGTACTTC. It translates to CASSHPIGVWETQYF.

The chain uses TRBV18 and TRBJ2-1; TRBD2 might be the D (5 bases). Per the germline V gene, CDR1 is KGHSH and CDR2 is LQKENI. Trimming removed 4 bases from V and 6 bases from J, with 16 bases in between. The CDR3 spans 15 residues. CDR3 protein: CASSQKDSPGNEQFF. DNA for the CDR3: TGTGCCAGCTCACAGAAGGACTCCCCCGGCAATGAGCAGTTCTTC.

In nucleotides, the CDR3 is TGTGCCAGCAGCTGGGGGACTATGCTTAATGAGCAGTTCTTC. Residues: CASSWGTMLNEQFF. The V and J genes are TRBV5-6 and TRBJ2-1; 7 positions match TRBD2. Germline V gene data show CDR1 as SGHDT and CDR2 as YYEEEE. CDR3 length equals 14 residues. With 3 bases clipped from V and 7 bases from J, the junction kept 7 bases outside the gene matches.

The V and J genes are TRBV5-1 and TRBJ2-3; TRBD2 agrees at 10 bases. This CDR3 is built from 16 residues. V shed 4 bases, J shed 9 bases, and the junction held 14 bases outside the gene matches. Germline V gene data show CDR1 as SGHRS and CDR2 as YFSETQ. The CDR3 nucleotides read TGCGCCAGCAGCCCGGAGGGGTCTAGCGGGAGCACGACGCAGTATTTT. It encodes CASSPEGSSGSTTQYF.

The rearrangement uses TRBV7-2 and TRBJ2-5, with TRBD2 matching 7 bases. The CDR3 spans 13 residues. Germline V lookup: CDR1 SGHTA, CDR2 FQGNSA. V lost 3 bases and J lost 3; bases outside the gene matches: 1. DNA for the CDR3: TGTGCCAGCAGCTTCAGCGGGGAAGAGACCCAGTACTTC. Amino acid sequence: CASSFSGEETQYF.

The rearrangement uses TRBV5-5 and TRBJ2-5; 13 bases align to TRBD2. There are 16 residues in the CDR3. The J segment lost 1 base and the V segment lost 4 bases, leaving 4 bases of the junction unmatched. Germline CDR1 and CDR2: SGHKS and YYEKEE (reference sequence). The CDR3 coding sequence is TGTGCCAGCAGCGTCCGACTAGCGGGGGGCCAAGAGACCCAGTACTTC. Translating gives CASSVRLAGGQETQYF.

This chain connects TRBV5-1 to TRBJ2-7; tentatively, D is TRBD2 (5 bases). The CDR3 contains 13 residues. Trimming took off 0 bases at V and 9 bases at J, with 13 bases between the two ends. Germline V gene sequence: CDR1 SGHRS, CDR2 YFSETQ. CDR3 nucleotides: TGCGCCAGCAGCTTGGTGGCTACGGCGGGGCAGTACTTC. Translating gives CASSLVATAGQYF.

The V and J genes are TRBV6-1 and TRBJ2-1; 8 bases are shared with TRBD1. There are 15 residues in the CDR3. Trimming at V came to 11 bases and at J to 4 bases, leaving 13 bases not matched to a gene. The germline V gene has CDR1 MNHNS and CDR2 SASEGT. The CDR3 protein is CAAGIPGQAYNEQFF. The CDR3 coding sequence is TGTGCCGCGGGGATTCCGGGACAGGCGTACAATGAGCAGTTCTTC.

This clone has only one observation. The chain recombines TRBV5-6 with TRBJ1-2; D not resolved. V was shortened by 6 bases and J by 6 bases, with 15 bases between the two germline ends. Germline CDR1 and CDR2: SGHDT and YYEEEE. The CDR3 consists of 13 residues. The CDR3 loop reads CASTILDTHGYTF. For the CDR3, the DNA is TGTGCCAGCACCATTCTCGACACTCATGGCTACACCTTC. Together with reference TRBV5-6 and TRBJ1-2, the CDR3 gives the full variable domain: DAGVTQSPTHLIKTRGQQVTLRCSPKSGHDTVSWYQQALGQGPQFIFQYYEEEERQRGNFPDRFSGHQFPNYSSELNVNALLLGDSALYLCASTILDTHGYTFGSGTRLTVV.

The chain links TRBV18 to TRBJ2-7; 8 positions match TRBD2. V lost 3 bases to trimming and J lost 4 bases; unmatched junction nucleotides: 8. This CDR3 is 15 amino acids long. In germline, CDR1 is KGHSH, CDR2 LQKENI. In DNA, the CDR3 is TGTGCCAGCTCACCTCCGGGAGGGGATGGTTACGAGCAGTACTTC. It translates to CASSPPGGDGYEQYF.